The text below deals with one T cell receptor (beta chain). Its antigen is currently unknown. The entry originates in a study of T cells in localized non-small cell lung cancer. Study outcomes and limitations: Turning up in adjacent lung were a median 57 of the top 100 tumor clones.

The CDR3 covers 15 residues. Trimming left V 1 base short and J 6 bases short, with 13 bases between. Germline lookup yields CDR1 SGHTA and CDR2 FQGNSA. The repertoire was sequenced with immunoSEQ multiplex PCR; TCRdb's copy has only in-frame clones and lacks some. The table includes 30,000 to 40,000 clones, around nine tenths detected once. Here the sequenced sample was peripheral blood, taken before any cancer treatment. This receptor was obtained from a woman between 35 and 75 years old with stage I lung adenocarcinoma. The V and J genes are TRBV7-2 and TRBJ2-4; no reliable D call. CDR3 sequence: CASSLVHSAGNIQYF. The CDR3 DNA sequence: TGTGCCAGCAGCTTAGTGCACAGTGCAGGAAACATTCAGTACTTC.